This entry describes one TCR beta chain. In the study's own analysis: Reference gene primer amplification in the assay estimated nucleated cell counts. Libraries were prepared by immunoSEQ multiplex PCR; TCRdb keeps only in-frame clonotypes and omits some of them. V, J and clone size were drawn from that table, and D and trimming were deduced from the DNA. Among around 140,000 clones listed, over 70% were seen once. This CDR3 is 15 amino acids long. After removal of 4 bases from V and 11 bases from J, the junction contained 11 bases not matched to a gene. CDR1 SEHNR and CDR2 FQNEAQ come from the germline V gene (reference sequence). The data originate from a study of blood T cell repertoires in COVID-19. Study in general: Samples taken during acute and convalescent COVID-19 were collected in the United States, Italy and Spain. In each case, the material was cDNA or gDNA derived from T cells, B-cell-depleted T cells, or PBMCs.

Material: peripheral blood. The receptor's source is a man in his 70s who had recovered from COVID-19. The gene calls are TRBV7-9 and TRBJ1-4; 9 bases fit TRBD1. Written as DNA, the CDR3 is TGTGCCAGCAGCTCACGGACAGGGGACTCCGGGAAACTGTTTTTT. Its protein product is CASSSRTGDSGKLFF.